Following are 5 T cell receptor beta chains from one sample sequenced in a study of cytomegalovirus exposure and HLA in healthy donors. Vbeta (60) and Jbeta (13) primers were used in the PCR. Generated by immunoSEQ multiplex PCR, the TCRdb table keeps only in-frame clones and is missing some. In the table there are some 100,000 clones, about 79% of which are singletons. The material sequenced was PBMCs. These receptors were obtained from a male donor in good health and CMV-seropositive.

This chain uses TRBV7-3 with TRBJ2-5, with TRBD1 identical over 9 bases. The germline gives CDR1 SGHTA, CDR2 FQGTGA. Germline trimming cut 3 bases from V and 5 bases from J; bases unmatched to any gene: 10. This CDR3 is built from 16 residues. The chain's CDR3 is CASSLMGQGMGETQYF. The CDR3 DNA follows: TGTGCCAGCAGCTTGATGGGACAGGGAATGGGTGAGACCCAGTACTTC.

This clone appeared once. The chain has TRBV5-1 and TRBJ1-2, with D uncertain. There are 15 residues in the CDR3. Trimming removed 1 base from V and 4 bases from J, with 14 bases in between. Germline values: CDR1 SGHRS, CDR2 YFSETQ. In DNA form, the CDR3 reads TGCGCCAGCAGCTTGCGCGCAGGTTACACCTATGGCTACACCTTC. The encoded protein is CASSLRAGYTYGYTF.

The V and J genes are TRBV18 and TRBJ2-3; the match to TRBD1 covers 11 bases. CDR3 length: 14 residues. The germline V gene encodes CDR1 KGHSH and CDR2 LQKENI. The V segment lost 1 base and the J segment 6 bases; nucleotides outside the gene matches: 0. CDR3 bases: TGTGCCAGCTCACCACGGACAGGGGGCGATACGCAGTATTTT. It yields the protein CASSPRTGGDTQYF.

This sequence joins TRBV2 and TRBJ2-1; no definite D call. V lost 6 bases, J lost 6 bases, and 15 bases lay in between. CDR3 size: 14 residues. CDR1 is SNHLY, CDR2 FYNNEI, per germline. The CDR3 DNA follows: TGTGCCAGCAGGTCTCAAGCGTCGGTCAATGAGCAGTTCTTC. It is translated as CASRSQASVNEQFF.

This clone was detected a few times. The chain combines TRBV2 with TRBJ1-2; a weak D match, TRBD1 (6 bases). V gave up 10 bases and J gave up 8 bases, with 17 bases separating them. CDR3 size: 12 residues. The germline CDR1 and CDR2 sequences are SNHLY and FYNNEI. The CDR3 nucleotides read TGTGCCACCTGGACAGCTTTAGAGGGCTACACCTTC. Translating it yields CATWTALEGYTF.